These 15 T cell receptor beta chains were all obtained from the same sample, sequenced in a study of blood T cell repertoires in COVID-19. Profiled with immunoSEQ multiplex PCR; TCRdb holds only in-frame clones, not every one. The table has 200,000 to 250,000 clones, roughly 83% seen once. Material: peripheral blood. Receptor source: a woman aged 50 to 65 with acute or convalescent COVID-19.

The chain combines TRBV28 with TRBJ1-1; TRBD1 might be the D (6 bases). The CDR3 contains 12 residues. V lost 7 bases, J lost 4 bases, and 10 bases lay in between. Germline V CDR1 and CDR2: MDHEN, SYDVKM. DNA of the CDR3: TGTGCCAGCATGAAGGGGGTCACTGAAGCTTTCTTT. Its translation: CASMKGVTEAFF.

The chain uses TRBV11-3 and TRBJ2-3, with TRBD2 identical over 8 bases. Germline CDR1 SGHNT, CDR2 YENEEA. After removal of 3 bases from V and 3 bases from J, the junction contained 2 bases not matched to a gene. There are 14 residues in the CDR3. DNA of the CDR3: TGTGCCAGCAGCTTCGGCGGGGGGACAGATACGCAGTATTTT. Encoded protein: CASSFGGGTDTQYF.

The CDR3 loop reads CASSEALAGKQYF. As DNA, the CDR3 is TGTGCCAGCAGCGAGGCACTAGCGGGGAAGCAGTACTTC. This rearrangement joins TRBV9 to TRBJ2-7; 10 nucleotides align to TRBD2. Germline trimming cut 3 bases from V and 8 bases from J; bases unmatched to any gene: 5. Germline loops: CDR1 SGDLS, CDR2 YYNGEE. This CDR3 comprises 13 residues.

CDR3 loop: CASGQGRDTEAFF. CDR3 nucleotide sequence: TGTGCCAGTGGACAGGGGCGCGACACTGAAGCTTTCTTT. The chain combines TRBV19 with TRBJ1-1; the match to TRBD1 covers 9 bases. The ends lost 8 bases at V and 3 bases at J; junction bases unmatched: 4. CDR1 and CDR2 (germline): LNHDA, SQIVND (reference sequence). The CDR3 sequence is 13 residues long.

This rearrangement joins TRBV18 to TRBJ2-7; 9 nucleotides agree with TRBD1. The CDR3 covers 16 residues. J gave up 2 bases and V 0 bases, and 5 bases lay outside the gene matches. The germline V gene has CDR1 KGHSH and CDR2 LQKENI. CDR3 sequence reads: CASSPPGQGSPYEQYF. The CDR3 DNA is TGTGCCAGCTCACCACCGGGACAGGGATCCCCCTACGAGCAGTACTTC.

The rearrangement links TRBV28 to TRBJ1-2; 7 bases line up with TRBD1. Germline V lookup: CDR1 MDHEN, CDR2 SYDVKM. The CDR3 runs 15 residues. V shed 6 bases and J 4 bases; nucleotides not matched to a gene: 11. The CDR3 nucleotides read TGTGCCAGCAGCCCTGTCGACAGGGCTATCTATGGCTACACCTTC. It codes for CASSPVDRAIYGYTF.

The chain carries TRBV19 and TRBJ1-1; 8 bases agree with TRBD1. The CDR3 has 13 amino acids. V lost 6 bases and J lost 4; bases outside the gene matches: 4. CDR1 and CDR2 (germline): LNHDA, SQIVND (reference sequence). This CDR3 is CASSQGAGTEAFF. CDR3 nucleotides: TGTGCCAGTAGCCAGGGGGCCGGCACTGAAGCTTTCTTT.

This clone occurred a few times. The rearrangement uses TRBV5-6 and TRBJ2-7; TRBD1 agrees at 9 bases. This CDR3 comprises 12 residues. Trimming cost V 6 bases and J 9 bases; bases outside gene matches: 7. Per germline, CDR1 SGHDT and CDR2 YYEEEE. This chain's CDR3 is CASKGQGYAQYF. In DNA, the CDR3 is TGTGCCAGCAAAGGACAGGGGTATGCGCAGTACTTC. The full variable domain, completed using reference TRBV5-6 and TRBJ2-7, is DAGVTQSPTHLIKTRGQQVTLRCSPKSGHDTVSWYQQALGQGPQFIFQYYEEEERQRGNFPDRFSGHQFPNYSSELNVNALLLGDSALYLCASKGQGYAQYFGPGTRLTVT.

This clone has more than one count but fewer than ten. The chain has TRBV19 and TRBJ1-5; D not certain. CDR3 size: 12 residues. V lost 8 bases to trimming and J lost 3 bases, with 8 bases between them. The germline V gene has CDR1 LNHDA and CDR2 SQIVND (reference sequence). Here the CDR3 reads CASQRFNQPQHF. The CDR3 coding sequence is TGTGCCAGTCAGCGGTTCAATCAGCCCCAGCATTTT.

The rearrangement joins TRBV10-3 to TRBJ2-7, with D tentatively TRBD1 (5 bases). V dropped 3 bases and J dropped 0 bases, with 9 bases sitting between them. This CDR3 spans 14 amino acids. Germline V gives CDR1 ENHRY, CDR2 SYGVKD. CDR3 sequence: CAISDQGASYEQYF. In nucleotides, the CDR3 is TGTGCCATCAGTGACCAAGGGGCCTCCTACGAGCAGTACTTC.

The CDR3 DNA reads as TGTGCCTGGAGTCCCGGGTACTCTGGAAACACCATATATTTT. Translation gives CAWSPGYSGNTIYF. V gene TRBV30 combines with J gene TRBJ1-3; D is undetermined. This CDR3 has 14 residues. In germline, CDR1 is GTSNPN, CDR2 SVGIG (reference sequence). V lost 2 bases and J lost 0, with 8 bases in between.

The chain couples TRBV7-9 to TRBJ1-1, with D unresolved. CDR3 length equals 14 residues. From germline, CDR1 is SEHNR and CDR2 FQNEAQ (reference sequence). Trimming shortened V by 3 bases and J by 0 bases, and 8 bases separated the two germline ends. In DNA, the CDR3 is TGTGCCAGCAGCTTTCAGATAATGAACACTGAAGCTTTCTTT. Amino acid sequence: CASSFQIMNTEAFF.

The chain uses TRBV2 and TRBJ1-2; 9 bases agree with TRBD1. The CDR3 extends over 13 amino acids. CDR1 SNHLY and CDR2 FYNNEI come from the germline V gene. Unmatched junction bases numbered 6, after V lost 10 bases and J lost 3 bases. In DNA, the CDR3 is TGTGCCACCCGACAGGGGGAAGACTATGGCTACACCTTC. Amino acids: CATRQGEDYGYTF.

CDR3: CASRTSRLAMIGETQYF. CDR3 coding DNA: TGTGCCAGCAGAACCTCCCGACTAGCGATGATTGGGGAGACCCAGTACTTC. This chain joins TRBV28 and TRBJ2-5, with 8 bases identical to TRBD2. Germline CDR1 MDHEN, CDR2 SYDVKM. CDR3 length: 17 amino acids. V lost 6 bases to trimming and J lost 5 bases; unmatched junction nucleotides: 17.

The CDR3 DNA follows: TGTGCCAGCTCACCACGACGAAAGACAGGTTCGGCAGATACGCAGTATTTT. It encodes CASSPRRKTGSADTQYF. The chain is built from TRBV18 and TRBJ2-3; tentative D call: TRBD1 (6 bases). V lost 1 base and J 4 bases, leaving 18 bases between the germline ends. Germline V gene lookup returns CDR1 KGHSH and CDR2 LQKENI. There are 17 residues in the CDR3.